The T cell receptor beta chain under discussion was sequenced for a study of T cells in Graves' hyperthyroidism and ophthalmopathy. RNA transcripts were the template for amplifying TCR beta CDR3 regions. During a first-round RT-PCR of the TCR CDR3, the HTBI primer set was used. TCRdb fed the multiplex PCR reads into MiXCR, producing one record per CDR3 protein. Of fewer than 550,000 distinct CDR3 sequences in the sample, 15% to 18% were seen once. This clonotype was seen many times. The target antigen is unknown. Trimming pared 1 base from V and 7 bases from J, leaving 11 bases between. Germline V gives CDR1 SGHTA, CDR2 FQGNSA. There are 15 residues in the CDR3. Overall study findings and caveats: The model predicted ophthalmopathy a median around 6.5 months before onset.

Sequencing used blood. The sequence was obtained from a woman aged 18-29 years with Graves' hyperthyroidism. This chain connects TRBV7-2 to TRBJ1-6; the D is unclear. The CDR3 protein is CASSLEAQPNSPLHF. The CDR3 DNA is TGTGCCAGCAGCTTAGAGGCCCAGCCGAATTCACCCCTCCACTTT.